The clone carrying this TCR beta chain was counted many times. This specimen comes from a study of response to subunit inactivated influenza vaccine. TCRdb re-derived calls from the RT-PCR reads in MiXCR, one entry per CDR3 protein. This table holds 650,000 to 800,000 distinct CDR3 sequences, roughly 18% found once. This clonotype originated in a man between 45 and 60 years old who received an inactivated influenza vaccine. The sample was PBMCs from blood, taken 5 days after vaccination.

The CDR3 DNA is TGTGCCATCAGGGAGCCGGGCCTACTTTCGAACACCGGGGAGCTGTTTTTT. Translating it yields CAIREPGLLSNTGELFF. The chain uses TRBV10-3 and TRBJ2-2; D unclear. Germline values: CDR1 ENHRY, CDR2 SYGVKD. The length of the CDR3 is 17 residues. Trimming cost V 6 bases and J 0 bases, with 17 bases left between them.